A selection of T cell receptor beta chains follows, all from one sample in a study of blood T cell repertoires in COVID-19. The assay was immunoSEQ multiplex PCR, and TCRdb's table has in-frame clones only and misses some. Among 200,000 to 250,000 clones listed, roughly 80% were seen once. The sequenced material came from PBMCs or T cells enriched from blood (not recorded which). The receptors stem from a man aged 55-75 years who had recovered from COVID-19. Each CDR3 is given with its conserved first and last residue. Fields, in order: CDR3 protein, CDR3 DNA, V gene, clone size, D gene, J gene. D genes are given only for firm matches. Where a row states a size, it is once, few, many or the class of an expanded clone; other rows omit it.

cdr3_aa: CASSLLAGSSYEQYF; cdr3_nt: TGTGCCAGCAGCCTCTTGGCGGGGAGCTCCTACGAGCAGTACTTC; v_call: TRBV11-2; clone_size: .; d_call: .; j_call: TRBJ2-7
cdr3_aa: CASTWDRDYEQYF; cdr3_nt: TGTGCCAGCACCTGGGACAGGGATTACGAGCAGTACTTC; v_call: TRBV7-2; clone_size: .; d_call: TRBD1; j_call: TRBJ2-7
cdr3_aa: CSVAYGYTF; cdr3_nt: TGCAGCGTTGCTTATGGCTACACCTTC; v_call: TRBV29-1; clone_size: .; d_call: .; j_call: TRBJ1-2
cdr3_aa: CASSTQTGYSSPLHF; cdr3_nt: TGTGCCAGTAGTACCCAGACGGGGTATAGTTCACCCCTCCACTTT; v_call: TRBV19; clone_size: once; d_call: .; j_call: TRBJ1-6
cdr3_aa: CAWSGGLAPYEQYF; cdr3_nt: TGTGCCTGGAGTGGTGGACTAGCTCCCTACGAGCAGTACTTC; v_call: TRBV30; clone_size: .; d_call: TRBD2; j_call: TRBJ2-7
cdr3_aa: CATSDSREVGKLFF; cdr3_nt: TGTGCCACCAGTGATTCTCGGGAAGTTGGAAAACTGTTTTTT; v_call: TRBV24-1; clone_size: .; d_call: .; j_call: TRBJ1-4
cdr3_aa: CATSRGQGHPSPYNEQFF; cdr3_nt: TGTGCCACCAGCAGAGGACAGGGACATCCGTCCCCCTACAATGAGCAGTTCTTC; v_call: TRBV15; clone_size: .; d_call: TRBD1; j_call: TRBJ2-1
cdr3_aa: CASSLATGRF; cdr3_nt: TGTGCCAGCAGCTTGGCGACAGGTCGCTTC; v_call: TRBV5-8; clone_size: once; d_call: .; j_call: TRBJ2-7
cdr3_aa: CASSRTGPVAKNIQYF; cdr3_nt: TGTGCCAGTAGTAGGACAGGGCCGGTAGCCAAAAACATTCAGTACTTC; v_call: TRBV19; clone_size: .; d_call: TRBD1; j_call: TRBJ2-4
cdr3_aa: CASSARVAGDTQYF; cdr3_nt: TGTGCCAGCAGTGCCCGGGTGGCCGGAGATACGCAGTATTTT; v_call: TRBV2; clone_size: .; d_call: .; j_call: TRBJ2-3
cdr3_aa: CASRRKILGTDYGYTF; cdr3_nt: TGTGCCAGCAGAAGGAAGATCCTCGGGACTGATTATGGCTACACCTTC; v_call: TRBV28; clone_size: .; d_call: .; j_call: TRBJ1-2
cdr3_aa: CASSGRASGANVLTF; cdr3_nt: TGTGCCAGCAGTGGGCGGGCCTCTGGGGCCAACGTCCTGACTTTC; v_call: TRBV2; clone_size: .; d_call: .; j_call: TRBJ2-6
cdr3_aa: CASSVVGATGAGYTF; cdr3_nt: TGTGCCAGCAGCGTAGTAGGAGCTACAGGTGCGGGCTACACCTTC; v_call: TRBV9; clone_size: once; d_call: .; j_call: TRBJ1-2
cdr3_aa: CASSLSPHRDGYTF; cdr3_nt: TGTGCCAGCAGCTTATCCCCCCACCGGGATGGCTACACCTTC; v_call: TRBV7-9; clone_size: .; d_call: .; j_call: TRBJ1-2
cdr3_aa: CASSSTGTGSLQAGNTIYF; cdr3_nt: TGCGCCAGCAGCTCGACGGGGACAGGTTCCCTCCAGGCTGGAAACACCATATATTTT; v_call: TRBV5-1; clone_size: .; d_call: TRBD1; j_call: TRBJ1-3
cdr3_aa: CASSPKYEQFF; cdr3_nt: TGTGCCAGCAGTCCTAAGTATGAGCAGTTCTTC; v_call: TRBV6-6; clone_size: few; d_call: .; j_call: TRBJ2-1
cdr3_aa: CASSLATSGEYGTQYF; cdr3_nt: TGTGCCAGCAGCTTAGCGACTAGCGGGGAATACGGGACCCAGTACTTC; v_call: TRBV7-2; clone_size: .; d_call: TRBD2; j_call: TRBJ2-5
cdr3_aa: CASSPLGGKNTEAFF; cdr3_nt: TGTGCCAGCAGCCCCCTCGGGGGAAAGAACACTGAAGCTTTCTTT; v_call: TRBV9; clone_size: once; d_call: .; j_call: TRBJ1-1
cdr3_aa: CASSTGQNSNQPQHF; cdr3_nt: TGTGCCAGCAGCACCGGACAGAATAGCAATCAGCCCCAGCATTTT; v_call: TRBV7-9; clone_size: .; d_call: .; j_call: TRBJ1-5
cdr3_aa: CATKPRQGPDNVLTF; cdr3_nt: TGTGCCACCAAGCCTCGACAGGGCCCAGATAACGTCCTGACTTTC; v_call: TRBV19; clone_size: once; d_call: TRBD1; j_call: TRBJ2-6
cdr3_aa: CASSFLGTGIQHF; cdr3_nt: TGTGCCAGCAGTTTCCTCGGGACAGGGATCCAGCATTTT; v_call: TRBV27; clone_size: once; d_call: TRBD1; j_call: TRBJ1-5
cdr3_aa: CASSLVQGAYGYTF; cdr3_nt: TGTGCCAGCAGTTTAGTACAGGGGGCCTATGGCTACACCTTC; v_call: TRBV27; clone_size: .; d_call: TRBD1; j_call: TRBJ1-2
cdr3_aa: CASSYGGIGWENIQYF; cdr3_nt: TGTGCCAGCAGTTACGGAGGTATTGGGTGGGAGAACATTCAGTACTTC; v_call: TRBV6-6; clone_size: .; d_call: .; j_call: TRBJ2-4